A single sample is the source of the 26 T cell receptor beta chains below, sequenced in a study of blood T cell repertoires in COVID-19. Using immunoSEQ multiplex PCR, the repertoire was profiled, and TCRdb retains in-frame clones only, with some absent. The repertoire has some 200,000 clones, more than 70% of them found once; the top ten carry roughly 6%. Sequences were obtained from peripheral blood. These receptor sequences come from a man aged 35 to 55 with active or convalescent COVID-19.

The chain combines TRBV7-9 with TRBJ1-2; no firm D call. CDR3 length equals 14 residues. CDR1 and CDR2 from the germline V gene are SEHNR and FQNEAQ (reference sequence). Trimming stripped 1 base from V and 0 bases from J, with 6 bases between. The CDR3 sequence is CASSLGAANYGYTF. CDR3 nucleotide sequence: TGTGCCAGCAGCTTAGGGGCCGCTAACTATGGCTACACCTTC.

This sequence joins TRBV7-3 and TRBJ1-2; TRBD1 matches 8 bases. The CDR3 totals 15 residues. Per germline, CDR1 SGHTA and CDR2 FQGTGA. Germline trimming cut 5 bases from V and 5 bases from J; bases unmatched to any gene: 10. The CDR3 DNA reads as TGTGCCAGCAGCCGCTACCGGGACAGGAGTTATGGCTACACCTTC. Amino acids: CASSRYRDRSYGYTF.

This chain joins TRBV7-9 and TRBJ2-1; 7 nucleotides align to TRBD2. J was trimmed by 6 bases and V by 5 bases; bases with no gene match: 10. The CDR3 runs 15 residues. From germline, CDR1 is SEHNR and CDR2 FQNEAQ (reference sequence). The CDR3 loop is CASSRGLAVFNEQFF. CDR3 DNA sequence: TGTGCCAGCAGCCGCGGCCTAGCGGTGTTCAATGAGCAGTTCTTC.

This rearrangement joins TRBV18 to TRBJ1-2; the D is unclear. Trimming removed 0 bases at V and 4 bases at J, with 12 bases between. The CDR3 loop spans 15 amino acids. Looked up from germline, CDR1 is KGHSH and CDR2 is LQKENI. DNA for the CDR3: TGTGCCAGCTCACCACCGACGGGAGGCTTCTATGGCTACACCTTC. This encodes CASSPPTGGFYGYTF.

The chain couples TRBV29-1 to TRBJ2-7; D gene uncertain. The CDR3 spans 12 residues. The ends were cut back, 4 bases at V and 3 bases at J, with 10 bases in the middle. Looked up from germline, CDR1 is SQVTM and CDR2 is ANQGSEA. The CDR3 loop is CSVVRPGYEQYF. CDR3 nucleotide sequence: TGCAGCGTTGTGCGTCCGGGCTACGAGCAGTACTTC.

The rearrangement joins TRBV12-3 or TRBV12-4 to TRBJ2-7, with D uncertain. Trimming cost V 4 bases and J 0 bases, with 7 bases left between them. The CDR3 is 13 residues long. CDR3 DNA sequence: TGTGCCAGCAGTTCAAGCGTCTCCTACGAGCAGTACTTC. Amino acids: CASSSSVSYEQYF.

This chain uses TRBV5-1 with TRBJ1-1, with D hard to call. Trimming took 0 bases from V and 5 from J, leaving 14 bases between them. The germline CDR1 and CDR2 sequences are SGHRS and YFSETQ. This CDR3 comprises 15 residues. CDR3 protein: CASSLGTGSPTEAFF. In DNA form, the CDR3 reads TGCGCCAGCAGCTTGGGGACTGGCTCCCCGACTGAAGCTTTCTTT. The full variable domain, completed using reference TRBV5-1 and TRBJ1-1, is KAGVTQTPRYLIKTRGQQVTLSCSPISGHRSVSWYQQTPGQGLQFLFEYFSETQRNKGNFPGRFSGRQFSNSRSEMNVSTLELGDSALYLCASSLGTGSPTEAFFGQGTRLTVV.

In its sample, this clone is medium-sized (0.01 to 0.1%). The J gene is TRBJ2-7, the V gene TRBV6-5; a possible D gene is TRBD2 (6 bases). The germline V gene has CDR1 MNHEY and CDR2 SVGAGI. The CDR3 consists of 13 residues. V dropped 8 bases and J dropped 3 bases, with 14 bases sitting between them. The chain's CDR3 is CASRAGAGYEQYF. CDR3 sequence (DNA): TGTGCCAGCCGGGCCGGAGCGGGCTACGAGCAGTACTTC.

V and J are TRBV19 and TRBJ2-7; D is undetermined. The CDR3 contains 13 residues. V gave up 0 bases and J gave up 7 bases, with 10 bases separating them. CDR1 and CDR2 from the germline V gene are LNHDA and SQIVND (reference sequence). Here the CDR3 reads CASSIEYGEEQYF. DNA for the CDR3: TGTGCCAGTAGTATAGAGTACGGTGAAGAGCAGTACTTC.

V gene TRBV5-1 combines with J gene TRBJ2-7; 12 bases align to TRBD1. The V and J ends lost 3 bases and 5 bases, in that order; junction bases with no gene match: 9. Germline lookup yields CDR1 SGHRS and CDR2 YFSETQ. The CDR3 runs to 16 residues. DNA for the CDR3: TGCGCCAGCAGCTCGCTACGCGGGACAGGGGGCGACGAGCAGTACTTC. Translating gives CASSSLRGTGGDEQYF.

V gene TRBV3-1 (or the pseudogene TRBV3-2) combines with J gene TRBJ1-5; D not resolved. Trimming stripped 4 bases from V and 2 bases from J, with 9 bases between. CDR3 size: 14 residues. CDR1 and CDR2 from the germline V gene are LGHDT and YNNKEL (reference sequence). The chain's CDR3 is CASSPKSGNQPQHF. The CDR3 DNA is TGTGCCAGCAGCCCGAAGAGTGGCAATCAGCCCCAGCATTTT.

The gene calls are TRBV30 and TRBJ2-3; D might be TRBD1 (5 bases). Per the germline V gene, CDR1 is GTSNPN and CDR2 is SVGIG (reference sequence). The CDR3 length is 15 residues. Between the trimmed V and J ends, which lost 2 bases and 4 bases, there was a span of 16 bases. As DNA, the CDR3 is TGTGCCTGGAGTCCCAGGGTCACAAAGGCAGATACGCAGTATTTT. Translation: CAWSPRVTKADTQYF.

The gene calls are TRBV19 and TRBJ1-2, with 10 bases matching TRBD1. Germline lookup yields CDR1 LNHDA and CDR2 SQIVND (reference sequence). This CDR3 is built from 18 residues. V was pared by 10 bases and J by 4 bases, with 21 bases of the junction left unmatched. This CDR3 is CATKSPGTGDGRGYGYTF. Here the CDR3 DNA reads TGTGCCACTAAAAGCCCAGGGACAGGGGACGGTCGGGGCTATGGCTACACCTTC.

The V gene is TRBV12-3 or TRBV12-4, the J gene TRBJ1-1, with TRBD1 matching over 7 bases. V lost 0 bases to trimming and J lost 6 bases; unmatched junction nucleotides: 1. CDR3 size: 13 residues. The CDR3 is CASSLAQGAEAFF. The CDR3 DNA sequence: TGTGCCAGCAGTTTAGCGCAGGGGGCTGAAGCTTTCTTT.

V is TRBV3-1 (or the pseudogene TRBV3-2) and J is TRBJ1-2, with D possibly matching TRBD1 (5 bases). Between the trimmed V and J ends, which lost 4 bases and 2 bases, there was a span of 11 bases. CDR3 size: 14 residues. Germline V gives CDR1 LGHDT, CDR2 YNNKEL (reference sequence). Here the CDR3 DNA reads TGTGCCAGCAGCCGGGACTCCGCCAACTATGGCTACACCTTC. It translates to CASSRDSANYGYTF.

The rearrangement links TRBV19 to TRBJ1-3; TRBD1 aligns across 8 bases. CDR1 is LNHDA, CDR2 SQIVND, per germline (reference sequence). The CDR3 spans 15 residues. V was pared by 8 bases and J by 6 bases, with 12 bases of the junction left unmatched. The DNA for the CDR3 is TGTGCCAGTTCCCTCGGACAGGGATTGGAAAACACCATATATTTT. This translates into CASSLGQGLENTIYF. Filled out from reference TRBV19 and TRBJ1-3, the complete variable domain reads DGGITQSPKYLFRKEGQNVTLSCEQNLNHDAMYWYRQDPGQGLRLIYYSQIVNDFQKGDIAEGYSVSREKKESFPLTVTSAQKNPTAFYLCASSLGQGLENTIYFGEGSWLTVV.

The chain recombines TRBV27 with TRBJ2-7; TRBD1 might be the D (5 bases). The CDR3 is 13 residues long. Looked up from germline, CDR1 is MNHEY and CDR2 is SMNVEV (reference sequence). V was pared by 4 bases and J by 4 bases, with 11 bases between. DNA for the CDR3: TGTGCCAGCAGTTCCAGGGATGGTTACGAGCAGTACTTC. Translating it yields CASSSRDGYEQYF.

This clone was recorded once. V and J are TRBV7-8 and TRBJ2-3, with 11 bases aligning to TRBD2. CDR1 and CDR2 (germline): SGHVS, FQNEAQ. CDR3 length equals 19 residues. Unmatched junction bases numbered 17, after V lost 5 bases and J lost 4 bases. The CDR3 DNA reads TGTGCCAGCAGCCCCCCCGCGGGGCTCCTAGCGGGGGGAGCAGATACGCAGTATTTT. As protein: CASSPPAGLLAGGADTQYF. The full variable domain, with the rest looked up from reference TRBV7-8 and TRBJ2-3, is GAGVSQSPRYKVAKRGQDVALRCDPISGHVSLFWYQQALGQGPEFLTYFQNEAQLDKSGLPSDRFFAERPEGSVSTLKIQRTQQEDSAVYLCASSPPAGLLAGGADTQYFGPGTRLTVL.

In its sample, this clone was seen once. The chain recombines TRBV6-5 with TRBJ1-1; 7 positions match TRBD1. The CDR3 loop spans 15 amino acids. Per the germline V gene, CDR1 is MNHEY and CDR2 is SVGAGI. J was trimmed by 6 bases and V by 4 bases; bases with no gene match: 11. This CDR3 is CASSLYRGSIAEAFF. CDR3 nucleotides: TGTGCCAGCAGTTTATACAGGGGAAGTATTGCTGAAGCTTTCTTT.

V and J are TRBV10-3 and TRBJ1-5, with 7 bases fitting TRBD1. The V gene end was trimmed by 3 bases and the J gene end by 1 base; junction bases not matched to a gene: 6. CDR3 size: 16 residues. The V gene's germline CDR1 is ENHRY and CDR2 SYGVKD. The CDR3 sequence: CAISEPGGGSNQPQHF. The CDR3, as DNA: TGTGCCATCAGTGAACCAGGGGGAGGAAGCAATCAGCCCCAGCATTTT.

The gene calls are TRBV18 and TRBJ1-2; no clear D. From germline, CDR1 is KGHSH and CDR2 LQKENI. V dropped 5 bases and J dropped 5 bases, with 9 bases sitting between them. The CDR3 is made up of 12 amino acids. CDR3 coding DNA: TGTGCCAGCTCATCGGGGAGGTATGGCTACACCTTC. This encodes CASSSGRYGYTF.

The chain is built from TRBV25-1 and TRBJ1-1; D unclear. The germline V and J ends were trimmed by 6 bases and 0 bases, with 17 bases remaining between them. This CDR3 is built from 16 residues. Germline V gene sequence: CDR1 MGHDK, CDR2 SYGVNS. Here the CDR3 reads CASSPSGWALNTEAFF. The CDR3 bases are TGTGCCAGCAGCCCGTCTGGATGGGCCCTGAACACTGAAGCTTTCTTT. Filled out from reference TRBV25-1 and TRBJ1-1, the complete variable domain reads EADIYQTPRYLVIGTGKKITLECSQTMGHDKMYWYQQDPGMELHLIHYSYGVNSTEKGDLSSESTVSRIRTEHFPLTLESARPSHTSQYLCASSPSGWALNTEAFFGQGTRLTVV.

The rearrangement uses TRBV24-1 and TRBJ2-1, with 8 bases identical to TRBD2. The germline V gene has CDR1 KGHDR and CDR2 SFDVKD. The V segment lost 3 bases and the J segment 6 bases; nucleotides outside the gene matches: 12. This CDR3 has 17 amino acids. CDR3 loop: CATSDPPITSGINEQFF. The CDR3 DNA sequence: TGTGCCACCAGTGATCCGCCTATTACTAGCGGCATCAATGAGCAGTTCTTC.

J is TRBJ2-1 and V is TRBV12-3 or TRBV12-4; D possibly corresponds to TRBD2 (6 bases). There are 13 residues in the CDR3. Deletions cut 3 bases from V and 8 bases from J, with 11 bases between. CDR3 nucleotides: TGTGCCAGCAGTTTCGATCCGGGGGATGAGCAGTTCTTC. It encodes CASSFDPGDEQFF.

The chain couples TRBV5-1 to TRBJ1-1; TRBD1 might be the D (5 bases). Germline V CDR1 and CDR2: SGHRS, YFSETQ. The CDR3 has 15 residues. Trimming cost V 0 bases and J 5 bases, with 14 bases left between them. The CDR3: CASSLGAGSRTEAFF. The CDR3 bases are TGCGCCAGCAGCTTGGGGGCAGGGTCTAGGACTGAAGCTTTCTTT. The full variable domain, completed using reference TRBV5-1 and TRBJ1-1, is KAGVTQTPRYLIKTRGQQVTLSCSPISGHRSVSWYQQTPGQGLQFLFEYFSETQRNKGNFPGRFSGRQFSNSRSEMNVSTLELGDSALYLCASSLGAGSRTEAFFGQGTRLTVV.

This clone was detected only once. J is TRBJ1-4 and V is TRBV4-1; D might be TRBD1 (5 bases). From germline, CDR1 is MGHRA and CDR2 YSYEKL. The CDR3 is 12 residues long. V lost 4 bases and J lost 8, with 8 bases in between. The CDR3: CASSLGGEKLFF. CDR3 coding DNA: TGCGCCAGCAGCCTCGGGGGGGAAAAACTGTTTTTT.